The 24 T cell receptor beta chains given below trace back to one sample, sequenced in a study of regulatory T cells in long-lasting Graves disease. Time point denoted: newly diagnosed GD, antithyroid drugs for less than 3 months. From RNA extracted from PBMCs, the TCR library was made. iRepertoire HTBI primers and Arm-PCR of CDR3 regions built TCR beta libraries. TCRdb re-derived calls from the multiplex PCR reads in MiXCR, one entry per CDR3 protein. The sample consists of around 250,000 distinct CDR3 sequences, about 19% of them appearing once. The material was peripheral blood mononuclear cells (PBMCs), obtained at new diagnosis, from a patient treated with antithyroid drugs. The receptors derive from a female donor with Graves disease.

The sample holds many counts of this clonotype. The conserved phenylalanine or tryptophan normally closing the CDR3 is absent here, so this likely arose from a read error. Because the CDR3's place on the DNA is in doubt, the DNA is left out and the CDR3 is given as listed by TCRdb. The chain links TRBV2 to TRBJ2-7; the D segment call TRBD2 is taken from the table without a DNA check. The CDR3 is 8 amino acids long, termini counted. The germline V gene has CDR1 SNHLY and CDR2 FYNNEI. This CDR3 is CASSDGAG.

This chain connects TRBV11-2 to TRBJ2-7, with a tentative D call TRBD1 (5 bases). Per germline, CDR1 SGHAT and CDR2 FQNNGV. Trimming stripped 5 bases from V and 3 bases from J, with 17 bases between. The CDR3 contains 15 residues. CDR3: CASSPNVARDYEQYF. As DNA, the CDR3 is TGTGCCAGCAGCCCTAATGTTGCCAGGGACTACGAGCAGTACTTC.

Turning to this clonotype: This sequence is one base from a far larger clone and is likely a read error. This sequence joins TRBV3-1 and TRBJ2-1; 7 positions match TRBD2. The germline V gene encodes CDR1 LGHDT and CDR2 YNNKEL (reference sequence). V lost 1 base and J lost 10; bases outside the gene matches: 10. The CDR3 runs to 15 residues. Here the CDR3 DNA reads TGTGCCAGCAGCCAAGCTAGCGGAGGGTACTACGAGCAGTTCTTC. It codes for CASSQASGGYYEQFF.

This clonotype was detected ten times or more. The chain recombines TRBV20-1 with TRBJ1-1, with D hard to call. Trimming pared 2 bases from V and 2 bases from J, leaving 6 bases between. The length of the CDR3 is 12 residues. Per the germline V gene, CDR1 is DFQATT and CDR2 is SNEGSKA (reference sequence). The CDR3 region is CSARQPNTEAFF. CDR3 coding DNA: TGCAGTGCTAGACAGCCAAACACTGAAGCTTTCTTT.

This clonotype was observed at least ten times. The genes are TRBV11-2 and TRBJ1-1, with D unclear. The CDR3 is 14 residues long. The V gene lost 2 bases and the J gene lost 6 bases, with 13 bases spanning the gap. The germline CDR1 and CDR2 sequences are SGHAT and FQNNGV. The CDR3 region is CASSLSRTEAEAFF. The CDR3 bases are TGTGCCAGCAGCTTATCTAGGACGGAAGCTGAAGCTTTCTTT.

In regard to this clonotype: It differs at one base from a far larger clone, so likely a read error. The CDR3 reads CASSFSGADRSF. In DNA form, the CDR3 reads TGTGCCAGCAGCTTTAGCGGGGCGGATCGGTCCTTC. This chain connects TRBV11-1 to TRBJ2-1; 8 bases match TRBD2. Germline V gives CDR1 SGHAT, CDR2 FQDESV (reference sequence). The CDR3 runs 12 residues.

This clonotype was seen ten or more times. V usage is TRBV12-3 or TRBV12-4 and J usage is TRBJ1-6; D possibly corresponds to TRBD1 (6 bases). The CDR3 runs 14 residues. V was pared by 3 bases and J by 7 bases, with 10 bases between. The CDR3 region is CASSFRGANSPLHF. The CDR3 DNA sequence: TGTGCCAGCAGTTTCCGGGGGGCAAATTCACCCCTCCACTTT.

In this sample, this clonotype turned up many times. V and J are TRBV13 and TRBJ2-7, with D unclear. The length of the CDR3 is 12 residues. Germline V gene lookup returns CDR1 PRHDT and CDR2 FYEKMQ (reference sequence). V gave up 4 bases and J gave up 2 bases, with 6 bases separating them. CDR3 nucleotide sequence: TGTGCCAGCAGCTCCGAAACCTACGAGCAGTACTTC. It encodes CASSSETYEQYF.

Regarding this clonotype: One end of the junction fails to match germline, which may point to a read error. The rearrangement links TRBV7-9 to TRBJ1-1; 7 bases are shared with TRBD1. From germline, CDR1 is SEHNR and CDR2 FQNEAQ (reference sequence). This CDR3 has 14 amino acids. The chain's CDR3 is CARSRAGQNTDAFF. The CDR3 DNA is TGTGCCAGAAGCAGGGCGGGACAGAACACTGATGCTTTCTTT.

V is TRBV6-2 or TRBV6-3 and J is TRBJ1-3; tentatively, D is TRBD1 (6 bases). Trimming took off 5 bases at V and 8 bases at J, with 22 bases between the two ends. This CDR3 comprises 16 residues. The germline V gene has CDR1 MNHEY and CDR2 SVGEGT. CDR3 sequence (DNA): TGTGCCAGCAGTCGGCCGGGGGCTTCGTCCGGTGACACCATATATTTT. Residues: CASSRPGASSGDTIYF.

The J gene is TRBJ2-3, the V gene TRBV19; D unclear. V was clipped by 4 bases and J by 6 bases, with 14 bases between them. The V gene's germline CDR1 is LNHDA and CDR2 SQIVND (reference sequence). CDR3 length: 14 amino acids. The chain's CDR3 is CASSTRTRLDTQYF. For the CDR3, the DNA is TGTGCCAGTAGTACGCGGACCCGACTGGATACGCAGTATTTT.

This rearrangement joins TRBV30 to TRBJ1-1, with TRBD1 identical over 8 bases. J was trimmed by 0 bases and V by 8 bases; bases with no gene match: 17. Germline CDR1 reads GTSNPN; CDR2 reads SVGIG (reference sequence). This CDR3 is 17 amino acids long. The CDR3 nucleotides read TGTGCCCAATACGTTTGGCCAGGGGGCACTTTGAACACTGAAGCTTTCTTT. Translation gives CAQYVWPGGTLNTEAFF.

A note on this clonotype: Here the CDR3 omits its conserved ending phenylalanine or tryptophan, so a read error is the likely source. The DNA is omitted, as the CDR3 cannot be located on it reliably, and the CDR3 follows TCRdb's listing. The V gene is TRBV12-3 or TRBV12-4, the J gene TRBJ2-3. The length of the CDR3 is 11 amino acids, counting both ends. CDR3 amino acids: CASSLTETQYS.

The rearrangement uses TRBV7-2 and TRBJ2-3, with D perhaps matching TRBD2 (6 bases). Per germline, CDR1 SGHTA and CDR2 FQGNSA. The CDR3 is 13 amino acids. The germline V and J ends were trimmed by 5 bases and 6 bases, with 12 bases remaining between them. CDR3 region: CASSAGFTDTQYF. For the CDR3, the DNA is TGTGCCAGCAGCGCGGGGTTTACGGATACGCAGTATTTT.

As regards this clonotype: Since a much larger clone is just one base distant, this may be a read error. This chain connects TRBV11-2 to TRBJ2-4; no definite D call. The J call may be faulty, since TRBJ2-1 better matches the DNA end. Germline assignment: CDR1 SGHAT and CDR2 FQNNGV. The CDR3 contains 12 residues. The CDR3 DNA follows: TGTGCCAGCAGCCCAGGCCTCGGCGAGCAGTTCTTC. As protein: CASSPGLGEQFF.

At least ten counts were recorded for this clonotype. V gene TRBV20-1 combines with J gene TRBJ1-1; D call uncertain. Germline V CDR1 and CDR2: DFQATT, SNEGSKA (reference sequence). The CDR3 extends over 15 amino acids. Trimming removed 3 bases from V and 0 bases from J, with 14 bases in between. CDR3 amino acids: CSARNRKNMNTEAFF. In DNA, the CDR3 is TGCAGTGCTAGGAACCGAAAAAACATGAACACTGAAGCTTTCTTT.

In this sample, this clonotype turned up many times. J is TRBJ2-5 and V is TRBV7-2; 9 positions agree with TRBD2. Germline V gene data show CDR1 as SGHTA and CDR2 as FQGNSA. There are 16 residues in the CDR3. Trimming took 2 bases from V and 5 from J; bases not matched to a gene: 9. CDR3 sequence: CASSLQGRGGRETQYF. Written as DNA, the CDR3 is TGTGCCAGCAGCTTACAGGGGCGGGGGGGCCGGGAGACCCAGTACTTC.

This clonotype was detected many times. V is TRBV27 and J is TRBJ2-3; a possible D gene is TRBD2 (6 bases). CDR3 length equals 16 residues. CDR1 is MNHEY, CDR2 SMNVEV, per germline (reference sequence). V lost 5 bases to trimming and J lost 0 bases, with 15 bases between them. The CDR3 spells CASSLGTAPSTDTQYF. The CDR3 nucleotides read TGTGCCAGCAGTCTCGGGACTGCCCCTAGCACAGATACGCAGTATTTT.

The chain carries TRBV19 and TRBJ2-3; no clear D gene. CDR3 size: 13 residues. Germline loops: CDR1 LNHDA, CDR2 SQIVND (reference sequence). Trimming shortened V by 3 bases and J by 1 base, and 5 bases separated the two germline ends. This chain's CDR3 is CASSMVGTDTQYF. The DNA for the CDR3 is TGTGCCAGTAGTATGGTCGGCACAGATACGCAGTATTTT.

With regard to this clonotype: A read error may be the cause here, since a much bigger clone is one base away. The V gene is TRBV4-3, the J gene TRBJ2-4; TRBD2 agrees at 10 bases. This CDR3 is built from 14 residues. From germline, CDR1 is LGHNA and CDR2 YSLEER. Trimming cost V 0 bases and J 13 bases; bases outside gene matches: 6. The CDR3 is CASSQEAGGFEQYF. The CDR3 DNA is TGCGCCAGCAGCCAAGAAGCGGGAGGGTTTGAGCAGTACTTC.

There are many counts of this clonotype. The J gene is TRBJ2-3, the V gene TRBV28; D may be TRBD1 or TRBD2 (7 bases each). Looked up from germline, CDR1 is MDHEN and CDR2 is SYDVKM. This CDR3 is 16 amino acids long. Trimming pared 7 bases from V and 6 bases from J, leaving 23 bases between. CDR3 region: CASIEPPGGGADTQYF. CDR3 nucleotide sequence: TGTGCCAGCATCGAACCCCCAGGGGGGGGCGCGGATACGCAGTATTTT.

This clonotype was seen once. A far larger clone is only one base removed, so a read error is likely. The rearrangement joins TRBV20-1 to TRBJ2-5; D could derive from TRBD1 or TRBD2 (6 bases each). The tail of the sequence fits TRBJ2-1 better, so the J call may be wrong. From germline, CDR1 is DFQATT and CDR2 SNEGSKA (reference sequence). The CDR3 totals 16 residues. The CDR3 DNA follows: TGCAGTGCTAGAGAGGGGGCGGGATTATCTTACAATGAGCAGTTCTTC. This sequence encodes CSAREGAGLSYNEQFF.

As to this clonotype: Since a much larger clone is just one base distant, this may be a read error. The chain links TRBV6-1 to TRBJ1-1; TRBD1 matches at 8 bases. Germline values: CDR1 MNHNS, CDR2 SASEGT. CDR3 length: 13 amino acids. CDR3 bases: TGTGCCGTTCGCGGACAGGGCCTCACTGAAGCTCTCTTT. This encodes CAVRGQGLTEALF.

Turning to this clonotype: A read error is likely here: a far larger clone is one base away. The chain has TRBV5-5 and TRBJ2-1; D possibly corresponds to TRBD2 (6 bases). CDR1 is SGHKS, CDR2 YYEKEE, per germline (reference sequence). This CDR3 region has 16 residues. CDR3 bases: TGTGCCAACAGCCAAGGATCTAGTGGGGGGATCAATGAGCAGTTCTTC. Protein product: CANSQGSSGGINEQFF.